This T cell receptor beta chain was captured by sequencing in a study of cytomegalovirus exposure and HLA in healthy donors. Study-wide findings and caveats: It was assumed in the presence/absence analyses that sequencing depth was roughly uniform across donors. Being indistinguishable, some V segments were excluded, TRBV6-2 and TRBV6-3 among them. Some TCR beta chains (around 160 of them) were listed as cytomegalovirus-associated.

The CDR3 covers 14 residues. Per germline, CDR1 LNHDA and CDR2 SQIVND (reference sequence). Trimming removed 6 bases at V and 0 bases at J, with 6 bases between. It was with 60 Vbeta and 13 Jbeta primers that the PCR ran. In the study's own analysis: Later work found 65 million to 85 million unique TCR beta chains, with about 10 million shared. Here immunoSEQ multiplex PCR was the method, and the copy in TCRdb shows in-frame clones only, minus some. V, J and clone size are those of that table, while D and trimming were read from the DNA. This table holds fewer than 250,000 clones, around 73% found once. About this clone itself: Its antigen is not known.

This TCR was recovered from a male donor in good health and CMV-seronegative. The chain links TRBV19 to TRBJ1-6; no clear D. Sample: PBMCs. The CDR3 DNA follows: TGTGCCAGTAGACAGAGCTCCTATAATTCACCCCTCCACTTT. Translated, it gives CASRQSSYNSPLHF.